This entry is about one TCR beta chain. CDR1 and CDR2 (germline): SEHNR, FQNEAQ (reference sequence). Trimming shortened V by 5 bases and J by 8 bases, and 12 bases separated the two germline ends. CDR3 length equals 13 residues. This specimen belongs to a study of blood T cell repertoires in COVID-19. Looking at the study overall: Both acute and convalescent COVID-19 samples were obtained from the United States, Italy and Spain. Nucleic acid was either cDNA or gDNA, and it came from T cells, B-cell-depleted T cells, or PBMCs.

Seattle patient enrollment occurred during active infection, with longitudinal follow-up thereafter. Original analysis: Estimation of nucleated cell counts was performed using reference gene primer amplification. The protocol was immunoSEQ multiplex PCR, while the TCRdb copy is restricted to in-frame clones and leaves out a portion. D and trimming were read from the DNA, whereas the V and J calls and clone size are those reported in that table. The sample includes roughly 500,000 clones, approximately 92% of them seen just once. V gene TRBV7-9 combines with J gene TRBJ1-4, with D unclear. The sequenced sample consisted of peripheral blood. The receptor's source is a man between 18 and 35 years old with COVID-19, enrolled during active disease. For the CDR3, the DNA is TGTGCCAGCAGCCCAGGATACGGAGAAAAACTGTTTTTT. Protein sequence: CASSPGYGEKLFF.